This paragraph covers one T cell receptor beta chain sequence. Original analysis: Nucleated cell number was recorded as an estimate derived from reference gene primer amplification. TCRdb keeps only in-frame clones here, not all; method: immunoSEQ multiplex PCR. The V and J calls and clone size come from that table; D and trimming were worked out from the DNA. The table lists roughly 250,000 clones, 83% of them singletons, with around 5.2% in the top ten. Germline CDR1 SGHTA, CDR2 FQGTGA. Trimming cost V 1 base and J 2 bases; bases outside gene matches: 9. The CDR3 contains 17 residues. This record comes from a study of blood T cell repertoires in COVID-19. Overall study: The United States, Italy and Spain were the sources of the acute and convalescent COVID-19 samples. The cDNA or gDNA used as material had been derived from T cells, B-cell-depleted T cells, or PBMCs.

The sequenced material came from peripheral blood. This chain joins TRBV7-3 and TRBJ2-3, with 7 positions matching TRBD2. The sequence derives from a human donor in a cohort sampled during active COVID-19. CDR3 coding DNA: TGTGCCAGCAGCTTAAGGGGGACGGGGGGACCCACAGATACGCAGTATTTT. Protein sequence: CASSLRGTGGPTDTQYF.